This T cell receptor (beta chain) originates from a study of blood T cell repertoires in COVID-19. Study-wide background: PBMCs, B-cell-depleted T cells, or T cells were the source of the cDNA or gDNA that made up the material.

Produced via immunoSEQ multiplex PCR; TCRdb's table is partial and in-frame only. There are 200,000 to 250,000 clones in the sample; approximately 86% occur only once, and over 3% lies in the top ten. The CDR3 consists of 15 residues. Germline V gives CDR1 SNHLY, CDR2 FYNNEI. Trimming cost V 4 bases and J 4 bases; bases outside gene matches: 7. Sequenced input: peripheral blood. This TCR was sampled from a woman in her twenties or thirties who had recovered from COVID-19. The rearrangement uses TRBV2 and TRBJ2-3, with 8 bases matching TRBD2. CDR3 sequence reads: CASSVSGGAADTQYF. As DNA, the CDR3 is TGTGCCAGCAGTGTGTCCGGGGGGGCTGCAGATACGCAGTATTTT. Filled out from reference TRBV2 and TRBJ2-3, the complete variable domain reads EPEVTQTPSHQVTQMGQEVILRCVPISNHLYFYWYRQILGQKVEFLVSFYNNEISEKSEIFDDQFSVERPDGSNFTLKIRSTKLEDSAMYFCASSVSGGAADTQYFGPGTRLTVL.